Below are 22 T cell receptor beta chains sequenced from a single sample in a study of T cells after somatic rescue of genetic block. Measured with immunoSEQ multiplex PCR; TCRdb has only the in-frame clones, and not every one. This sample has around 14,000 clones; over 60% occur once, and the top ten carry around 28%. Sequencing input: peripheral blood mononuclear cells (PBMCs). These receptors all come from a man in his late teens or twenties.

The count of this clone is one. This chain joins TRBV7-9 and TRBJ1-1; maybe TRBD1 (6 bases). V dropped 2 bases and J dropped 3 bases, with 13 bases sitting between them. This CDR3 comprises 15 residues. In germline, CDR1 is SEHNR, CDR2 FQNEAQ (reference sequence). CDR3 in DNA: TGTGCCAGCAGCTTATTTGGGGGCGCGGACACTGAAGCTTTCTTT. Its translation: CASSLFGGADTEAFF.

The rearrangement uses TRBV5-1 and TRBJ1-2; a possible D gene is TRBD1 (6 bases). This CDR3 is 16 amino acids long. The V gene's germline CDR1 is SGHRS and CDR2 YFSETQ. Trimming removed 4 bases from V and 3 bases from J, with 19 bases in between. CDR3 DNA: TGCGCCAGCAGCCCCATAAGGGGGGGAAGGGACTATGGCTACACCTTC. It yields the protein CASSPIRGGRDYGYTF.

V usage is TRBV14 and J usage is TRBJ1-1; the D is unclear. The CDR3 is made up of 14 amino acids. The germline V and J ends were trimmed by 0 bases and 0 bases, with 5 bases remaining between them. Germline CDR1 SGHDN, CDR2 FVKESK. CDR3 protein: CASSQDALNTEAFF. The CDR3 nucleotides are TGTGCCAGCAGCCAAGATGCCCTGAACACTGAAGCTTTCTTT. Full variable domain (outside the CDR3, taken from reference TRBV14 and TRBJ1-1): EAGVTQFPSHSVIEKGQTVTLRCDPISGHDNLYWYRRVMGKEIKFLLHFVKESKQDESGMPNNRFLAERTGGTYSTLKVQPAELEDSGVYFCASSQDALNTEAFFGQGTRLTVV.

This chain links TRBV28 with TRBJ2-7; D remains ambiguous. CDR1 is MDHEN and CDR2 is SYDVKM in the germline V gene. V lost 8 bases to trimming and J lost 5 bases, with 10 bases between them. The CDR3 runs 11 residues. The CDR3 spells CASGQRHEQYF. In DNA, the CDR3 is TGTGCCAGCGGGCAACGGCACGAGCAGTACTTC.

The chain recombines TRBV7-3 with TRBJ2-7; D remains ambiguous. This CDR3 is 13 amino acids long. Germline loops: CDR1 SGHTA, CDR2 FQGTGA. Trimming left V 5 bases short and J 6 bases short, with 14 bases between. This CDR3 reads CASSPYPYSEQYF. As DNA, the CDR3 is TGTGCCAGCAGCCCCTATCCTTACAGCGAGCAGTACTTC.

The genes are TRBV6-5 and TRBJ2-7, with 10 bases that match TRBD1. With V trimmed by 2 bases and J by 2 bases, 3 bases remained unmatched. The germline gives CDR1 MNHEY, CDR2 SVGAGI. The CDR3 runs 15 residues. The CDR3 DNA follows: TGTGCCAGCAGTTACCTCGGACAGGGGGCCTACGAGCAGTACTTC. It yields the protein CASSYLGQGAYEQYF.

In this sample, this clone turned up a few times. CDR3 DNA: TGTGCCAGCAGTTTGACAGGTTCACCCCTCCACTTT. It specifies CASSLTGSPLHF. J is TRBJ1-6 and V is TRBV5-5; tentatively, D is TRBD1 (6 bases). This CDR3 is 12 amino acids long. The germline V gene encodes CDR1 SGHKS and CDR2 YYEKEE (reference sequence). V lost 5 bases and J lost 9, with 9 bases in between.

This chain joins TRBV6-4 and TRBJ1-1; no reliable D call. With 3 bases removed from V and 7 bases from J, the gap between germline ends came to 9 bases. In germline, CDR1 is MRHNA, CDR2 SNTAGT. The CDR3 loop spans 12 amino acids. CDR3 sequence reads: CASSDWGGEAFF. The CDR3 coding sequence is TGTGCCAGCAGTGATTGGGGAGGTGAAGCTTTCTTT.

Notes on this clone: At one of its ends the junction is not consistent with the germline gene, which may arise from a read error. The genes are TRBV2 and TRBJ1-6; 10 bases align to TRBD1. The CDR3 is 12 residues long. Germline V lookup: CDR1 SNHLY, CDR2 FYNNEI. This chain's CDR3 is CASSEPRTGGNF. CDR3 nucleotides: TGTGCCAGCAGTGAACCCCGGACAGGGGGTAACTTT.

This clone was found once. DNA of the CDR3: TGTGCCAGCAGTGGGGTAGGGTGGAATCAGCCCCAGCATTTT. Its translation is CASSGVGWNQPQHF. The rearrangement uses TRBV6-1 and TRBJ1-5; the D is unclear. Germline CDR1 reads MNHNS; CDR2 reads SASEGT. V lost 4 bases and J lost 4, with 11 bases in between. The length of the CDR3 is 14 residues.

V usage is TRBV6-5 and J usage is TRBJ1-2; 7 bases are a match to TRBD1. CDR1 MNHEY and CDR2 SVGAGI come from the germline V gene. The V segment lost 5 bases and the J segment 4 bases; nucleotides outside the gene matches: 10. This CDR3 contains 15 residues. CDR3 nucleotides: TGTGCCAGCAGTCCCATGGGGACAGACTTCTATGGCTACACCTTC. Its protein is CASSPMGTDFYGYTF.

The CDR3 region is CASSQYFDSSGNTIYF. CDR3 nucleotides: TGCGCCAGCAGCCAGTACTTTGACAGCTCTGGAAACACCATATATTTT. The chain employs TRBV4-1 and TRBJ1-3, with a weak D call TRBD1 (5 bases). Between the trimmed V and J ends, which lost 3 bases and 0 bases, there was a span of 12 bases. Germline V gene data show CDR1 as MGHRA and CDR2 as YSYEKL. This CDR3 contains 16 residues.

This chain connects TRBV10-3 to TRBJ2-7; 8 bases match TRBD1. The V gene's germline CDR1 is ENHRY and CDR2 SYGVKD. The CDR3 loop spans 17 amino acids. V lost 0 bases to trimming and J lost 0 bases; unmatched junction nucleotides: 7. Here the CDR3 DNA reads TGTGCCATCAGTGAGTCGTTAGGACAGGGCAGCTCCTACGAGCAGTACTTC. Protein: CAISESLGQGSSYEQYF.

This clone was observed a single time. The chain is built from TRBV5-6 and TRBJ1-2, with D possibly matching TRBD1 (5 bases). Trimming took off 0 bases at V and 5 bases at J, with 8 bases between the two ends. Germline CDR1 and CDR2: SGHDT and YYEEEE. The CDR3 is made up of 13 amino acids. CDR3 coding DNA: TGTGCCAGCAGCTTGGGGGGCCTTTATGGCTACACCTTC. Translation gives CASSLGGLYGYTF.

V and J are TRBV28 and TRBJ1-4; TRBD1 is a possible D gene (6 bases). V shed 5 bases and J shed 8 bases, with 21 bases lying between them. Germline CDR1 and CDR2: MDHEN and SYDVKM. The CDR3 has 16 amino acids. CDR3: CASSPPLGAGDEKLFF. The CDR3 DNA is TGTGCCAGCAGTCCCCCCCTGGGGGCAGGGGACGAAAAACTGTTTTTT.

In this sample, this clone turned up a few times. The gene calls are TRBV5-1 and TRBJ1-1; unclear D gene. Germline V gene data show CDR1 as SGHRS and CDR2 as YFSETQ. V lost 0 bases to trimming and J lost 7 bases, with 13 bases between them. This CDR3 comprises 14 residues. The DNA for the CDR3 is TGCGCCAGCAGCTTGGGGGATTTTTCGGTTGAAGCTTTCTTT. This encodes CASSLGDFSVEAFF. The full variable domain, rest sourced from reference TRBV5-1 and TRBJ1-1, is KAGVTQTPRYLIKTRGQQVTLSCSPISGHRSVSWYQQTPGQGLQFLFEYFSETQRNKGNFPGRFSGRQFSNSRSEMNVSTLELGDSALYLCASSLGDFSVEAFFGQGTRLTVV.

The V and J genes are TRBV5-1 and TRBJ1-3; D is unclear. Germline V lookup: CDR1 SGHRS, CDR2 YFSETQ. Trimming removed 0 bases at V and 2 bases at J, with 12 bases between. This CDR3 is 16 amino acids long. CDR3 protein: CASSLASQAAGNTIYF. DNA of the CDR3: TGCGCCAGCAGCTTGGCCAGTCAGGCCGCTGGAAACACCATATATTTT.

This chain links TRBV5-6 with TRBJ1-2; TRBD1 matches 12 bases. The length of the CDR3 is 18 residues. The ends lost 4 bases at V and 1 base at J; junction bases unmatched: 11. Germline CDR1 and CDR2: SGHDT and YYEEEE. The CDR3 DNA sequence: TGTGCCAGCAGCCCCCGGAGGGGGACAGGGGGCATTAACTATGGCTACACCTTC. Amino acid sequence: CASSPRRGTGGINYGYTF.

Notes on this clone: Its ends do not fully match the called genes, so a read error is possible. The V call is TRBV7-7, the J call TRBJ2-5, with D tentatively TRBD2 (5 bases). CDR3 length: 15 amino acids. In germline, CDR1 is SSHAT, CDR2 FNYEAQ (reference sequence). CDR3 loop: CASSFGRLGGETQYF. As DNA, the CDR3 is TGTGCTAGCAGCTTCGGCCGCCTCGGAGGAGAGACCCAGTACTTC.

The CDR3 DNA reads TGCAGCGTCAAGCCCCAGGGGGCGGGTGGTAATCGAGAGACCCAGTACTTC. Translated: CSVKPQGAGGNRETQYF. The chain is built from TRBV29-1 and TRBJ2-5; 8 nucleotides match TRBD1. Losses at the gene ends were 6 bases for V and 4 bases for J; bases not matched to a gene: 19. The CDR3 has 17 residues. Germline V gives CDR1 SQVTM, CDR2 ANQGSEA.

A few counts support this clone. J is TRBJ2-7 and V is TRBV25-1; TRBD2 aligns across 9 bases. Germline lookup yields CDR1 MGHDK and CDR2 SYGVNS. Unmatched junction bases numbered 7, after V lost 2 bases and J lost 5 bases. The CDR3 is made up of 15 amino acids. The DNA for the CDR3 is TGTGCCAGCAGTGAAGCCGGGACTAGCTACCACGAGCAGTACTTC. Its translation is CASSEAGTSYHEQYF.

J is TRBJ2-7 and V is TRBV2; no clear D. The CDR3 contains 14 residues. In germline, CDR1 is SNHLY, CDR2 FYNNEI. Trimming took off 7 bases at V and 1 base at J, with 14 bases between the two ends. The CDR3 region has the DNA TGTGCCAGCAAGGGCAGCCATACGTCCTACGAGCAGTACTTC. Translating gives CASKGSHTSYEQYF.